This T cell receptor (beta chain) was documented in a study of T cell changes during pregnancy in multiple sclerosis (dated by TCRdb to the late 2010s). Study-level background: Changes in the T cell repertoire over the course of pregnancy were examined in this study in women with multiple sclerosis.

Libraries were prepared through the immunoSEQ multiplex PCR assay. The table was pulled from immuneACCESS by TCRdb, which kept in-frame rearrangements only. Such tables lose some clones; where checked, under half of the loss comes from unresolved V genes, and the rest has no known cause. The table for this sample lists some 73,000 clones; 85% to 95% of them were counted only once. 2.8% of the sample goes to the ten largest clones. For this clone: Its recognized antigen is unknown. Base quality data are lacking; no much larger clone is found one base away.

Based on the germline V gene (reference sequence), the CDR1 and CDR2 sequences are LNHDA and SQIVND. V drops 3 bases and J drops 3 bases, leaving 8 bases in between. The CDR3 spans 13 residues, from the cysteine through the phenylalanine. The entry retains the CDR3 DNA only, 39 bases that are in frame from base 1. The TCR originated in a female donor in good health, enrolled as a control in a pregnancy study. The chain links TRBV19 with TRBJ2-5; TRBD1 could be the D gene, as 5 bases match. The sample consisted of peripheral blood, taken in the third trimester of pregnancy. CDR3 loop: CASSIGAKETQYF. The bases read TGTGCCAGTAGTATTGGGGCAAAAGAGACCCAGTACTTC.